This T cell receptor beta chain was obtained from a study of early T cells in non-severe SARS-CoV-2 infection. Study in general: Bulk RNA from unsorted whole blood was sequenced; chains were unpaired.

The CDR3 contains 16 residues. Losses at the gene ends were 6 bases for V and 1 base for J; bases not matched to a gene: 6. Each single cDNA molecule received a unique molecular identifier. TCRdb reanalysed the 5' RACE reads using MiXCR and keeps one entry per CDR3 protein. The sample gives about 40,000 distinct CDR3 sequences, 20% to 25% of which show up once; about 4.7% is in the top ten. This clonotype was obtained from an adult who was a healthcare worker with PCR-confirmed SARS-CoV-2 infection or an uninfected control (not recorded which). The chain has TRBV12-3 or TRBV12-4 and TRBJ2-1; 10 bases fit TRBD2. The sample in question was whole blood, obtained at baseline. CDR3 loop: CASRRYSGGSYNEQFF. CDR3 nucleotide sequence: TGTGCCAGCAGAAGGTATAGCGGGGGGTCCTACAATGAGCAGTTCTTC.